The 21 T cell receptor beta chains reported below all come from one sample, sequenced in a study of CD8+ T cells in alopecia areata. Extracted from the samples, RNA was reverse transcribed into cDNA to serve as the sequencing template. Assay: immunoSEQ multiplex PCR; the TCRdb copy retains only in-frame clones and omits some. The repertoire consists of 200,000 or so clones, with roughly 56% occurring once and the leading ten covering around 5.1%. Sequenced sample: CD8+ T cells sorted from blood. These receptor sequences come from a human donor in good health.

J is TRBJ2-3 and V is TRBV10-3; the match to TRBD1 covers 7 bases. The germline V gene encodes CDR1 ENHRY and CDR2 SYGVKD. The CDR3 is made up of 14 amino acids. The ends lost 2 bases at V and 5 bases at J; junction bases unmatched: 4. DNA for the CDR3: TGTGCCATCAGTGAGCAGACAGGGTTAGATACGCAGTATTTT. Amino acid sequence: CAISEQTGLDTQYF.

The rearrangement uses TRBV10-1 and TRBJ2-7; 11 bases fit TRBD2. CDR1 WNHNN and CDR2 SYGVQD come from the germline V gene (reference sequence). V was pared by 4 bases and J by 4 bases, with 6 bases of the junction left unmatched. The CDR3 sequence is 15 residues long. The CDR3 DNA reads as TGCGCCAGCAGTGCTGAGACTAGCGGGGCTTACGAGCAGTACTTC. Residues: CASSAETSGAYEQYF.

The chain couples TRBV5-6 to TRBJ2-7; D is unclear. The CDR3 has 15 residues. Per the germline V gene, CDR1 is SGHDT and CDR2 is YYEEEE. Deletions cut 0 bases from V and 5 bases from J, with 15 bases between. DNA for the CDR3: TGTGCCAGCAGCTTGGTAGGGCACCCCCCCCACGAGCAGTACTTC. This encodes CASSLVGHPPHEQYF. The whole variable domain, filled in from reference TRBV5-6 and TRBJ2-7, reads DAGVTQSPTHLIKTRGQQVTLRCSPKSGHDTVSWYQQALGQGPQFIFQYYEEEERQRGNFPDRFSGHQFPNYSSELNVNALLLGDSALYLCASSLVGHPPHEQYFGPGTRLTVT.

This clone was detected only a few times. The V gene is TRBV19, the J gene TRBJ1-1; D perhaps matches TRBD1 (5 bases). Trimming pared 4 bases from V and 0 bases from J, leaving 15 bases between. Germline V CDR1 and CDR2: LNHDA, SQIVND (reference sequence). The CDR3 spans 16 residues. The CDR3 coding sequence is TGTGCCAGTAGTACCCAGGGAGGGTCGGTGAACACTGAAGCTTTCTTT. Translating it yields CASSTQGGSVNTEAFF.

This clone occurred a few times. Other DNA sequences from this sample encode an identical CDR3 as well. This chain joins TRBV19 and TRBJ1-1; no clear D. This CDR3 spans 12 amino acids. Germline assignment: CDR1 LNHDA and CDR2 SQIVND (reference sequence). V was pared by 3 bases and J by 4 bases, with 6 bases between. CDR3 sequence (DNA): TGTGCCAGTAGTATTGGCAGCACTGAAGCTTTCTTT. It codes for CASSIGSTEAFF.

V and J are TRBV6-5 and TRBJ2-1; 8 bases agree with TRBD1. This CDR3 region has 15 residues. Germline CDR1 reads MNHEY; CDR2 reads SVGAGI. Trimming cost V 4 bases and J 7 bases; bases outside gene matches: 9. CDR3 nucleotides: TGTGCCAGCAGTTCAGTTCAGGGGGCATCAAATGAGCAGTTCTTC. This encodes CASSSVQGASNEQFF.

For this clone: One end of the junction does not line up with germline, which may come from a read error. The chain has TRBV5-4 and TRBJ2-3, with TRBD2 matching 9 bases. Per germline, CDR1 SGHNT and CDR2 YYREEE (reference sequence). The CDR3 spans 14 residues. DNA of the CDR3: TGTGCCAGCAGCAGAGAGGCTAGCGGGGAAGCGAGGGATTTT. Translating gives CASSREASGEARDF.

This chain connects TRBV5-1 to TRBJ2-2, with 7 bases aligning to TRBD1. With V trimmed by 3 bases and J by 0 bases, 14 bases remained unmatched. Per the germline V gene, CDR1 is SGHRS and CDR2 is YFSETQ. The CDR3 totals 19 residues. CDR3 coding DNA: TGCGCCAGCAGCTCCCTCTACACAGGGGAAGGAGCGAACACCGGGGAGCTGTTTTTT. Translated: CASSSLYTGEGANTGELFF.

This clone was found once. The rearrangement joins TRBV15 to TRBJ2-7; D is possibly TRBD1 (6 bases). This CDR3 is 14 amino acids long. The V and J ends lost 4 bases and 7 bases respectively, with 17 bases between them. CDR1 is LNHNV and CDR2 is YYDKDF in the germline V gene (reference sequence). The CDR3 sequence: CATSTRMGADEQYF. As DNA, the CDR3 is TGTGCCACCAGCACCCGAATGGGGGCAGATGAGCAGTACTTC. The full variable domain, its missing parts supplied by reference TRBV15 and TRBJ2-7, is DAMVIQNPRYQVTQFGKPVTLSCSQTLNHNVMYWYQQKSSQAPKLLFHYYDKDFNNEADTPDNFQSRRPNTSFCFLDIRSPGLGDTAMYLCATSTRMGADEQYFGPGTRLTVT.

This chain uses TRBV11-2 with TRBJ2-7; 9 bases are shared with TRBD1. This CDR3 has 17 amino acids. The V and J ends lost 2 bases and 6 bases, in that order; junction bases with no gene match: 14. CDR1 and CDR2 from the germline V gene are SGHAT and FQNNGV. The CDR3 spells CASSLPLAGTGIGEQYF. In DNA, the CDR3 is TGTGCCAGCAGCTTACCTCTCGCCGGGACAGGGATCGGCGAGCAGTACTTC.

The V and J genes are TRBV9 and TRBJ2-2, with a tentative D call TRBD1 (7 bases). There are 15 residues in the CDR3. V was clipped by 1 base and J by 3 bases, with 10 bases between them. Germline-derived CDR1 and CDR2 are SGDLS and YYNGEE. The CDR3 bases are TGTGCCAGCAGCGTATCAGGGGGGCACACCGGGGAGCTGTTTTTT. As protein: CASSVSGGHTGELFF.

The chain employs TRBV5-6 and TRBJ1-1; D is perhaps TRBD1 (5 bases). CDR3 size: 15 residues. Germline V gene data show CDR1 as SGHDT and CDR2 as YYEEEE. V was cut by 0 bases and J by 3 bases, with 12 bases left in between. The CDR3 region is CASSLEGLEDTEAFF. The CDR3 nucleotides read TGTGCCAGCAGCTTGGAGGGGTTAGAGGACACTGAAGCTTTCTTT.

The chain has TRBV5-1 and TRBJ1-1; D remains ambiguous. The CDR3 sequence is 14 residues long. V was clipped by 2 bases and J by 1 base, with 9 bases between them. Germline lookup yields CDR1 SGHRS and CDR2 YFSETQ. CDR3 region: CASSFRRGNTEAFF. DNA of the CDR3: TGCGCCAGCAGCTTTCGACGGGGGAACACTGAAGCTTTCTTT.

This chain's CDR3 is CASSLGVDTEAFF. The CDR3 DNA reads as TGTGCCAGCAGTTTAGGGGTGGACACTGAAGCTTTCTTT. The J gene is TRBJ1-1, the V gene TRBV27; D not resolved. The CDR3 spans 13 residues. Trimming shortened V by 2 bases and J by 3 bases, and 7 bases separated the two germline ends. From germline, CDR1 is MNHEY and CDR2 SMNVEV (reference sequence).

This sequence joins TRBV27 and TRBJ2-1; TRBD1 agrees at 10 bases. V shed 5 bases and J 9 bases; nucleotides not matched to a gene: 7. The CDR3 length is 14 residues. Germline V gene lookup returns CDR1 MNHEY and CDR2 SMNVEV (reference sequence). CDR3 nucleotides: TGTGCCAGCAGTCCTGGGACAGGGGATTTTGAGCAGTTCTTC. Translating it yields CASSPGTGDFEQFF.

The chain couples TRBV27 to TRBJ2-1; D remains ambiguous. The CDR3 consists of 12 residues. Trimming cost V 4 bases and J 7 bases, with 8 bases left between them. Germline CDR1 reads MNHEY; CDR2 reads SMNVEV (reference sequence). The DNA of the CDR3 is TGTGCCAGCAGTTCCCTGGGTAATGAGCAGTTCTTC. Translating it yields CASSSLGNEQFF.

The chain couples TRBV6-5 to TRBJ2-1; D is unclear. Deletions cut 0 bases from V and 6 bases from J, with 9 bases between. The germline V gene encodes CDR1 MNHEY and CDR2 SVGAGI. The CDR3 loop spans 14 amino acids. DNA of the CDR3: TGTGCCAGCAGTTACTCGGCGACTCTCAATGAGCAGTTCTTC. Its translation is CASSYSATLNEQFF.

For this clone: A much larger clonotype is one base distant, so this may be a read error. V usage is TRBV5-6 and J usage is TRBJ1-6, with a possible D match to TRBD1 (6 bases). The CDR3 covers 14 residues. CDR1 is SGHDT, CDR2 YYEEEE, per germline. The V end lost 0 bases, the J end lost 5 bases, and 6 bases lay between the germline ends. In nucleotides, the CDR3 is TGTGCCAGCAGCTTGGGACAGGATAATTCACCCCTCCACTTT. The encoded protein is CASSLGQDNSPLHF.

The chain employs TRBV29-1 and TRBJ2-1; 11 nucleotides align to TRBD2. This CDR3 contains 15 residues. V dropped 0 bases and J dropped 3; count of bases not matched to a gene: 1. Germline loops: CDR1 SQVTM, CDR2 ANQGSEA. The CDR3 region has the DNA TGCAGCGTTGAAGATGGGACTAGCGGCTACAATGAGCAGTTCTTC. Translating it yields CSVEDGTSGYNEQFF.

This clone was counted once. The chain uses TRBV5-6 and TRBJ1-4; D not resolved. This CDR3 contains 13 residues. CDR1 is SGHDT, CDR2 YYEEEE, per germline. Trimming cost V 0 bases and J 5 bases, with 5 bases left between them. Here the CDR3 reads CASSLAGNEKLFF. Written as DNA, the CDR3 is TGTGCCAGCAGCTTGGCGGGAAATGAAAAACTGTTTTTT. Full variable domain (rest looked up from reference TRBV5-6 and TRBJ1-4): DAGVTQSPTHLIKTRGQQVTLRCSPKSGHDTVSWYQQALGQGPQFIFQYYEEEERQRGNFPDRFSGHQFPNYSSELNVNALLLGDSALYLCASSLAGNEKLFFGSGTQLSVL.

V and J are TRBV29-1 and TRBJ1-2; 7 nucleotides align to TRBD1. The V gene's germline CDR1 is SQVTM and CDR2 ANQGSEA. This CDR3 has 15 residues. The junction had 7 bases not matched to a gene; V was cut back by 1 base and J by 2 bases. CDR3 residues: CSVEGAGGLNYGYTF. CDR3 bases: TGCAGCGTTGAAGGCGCAGGGGGACTAAACTATGGCTACACCTTC.